Shown below are 32 T cell receptor beta chains from a single sample sequenced in a study of T cell changes during pregnancy in multiple sclerosis. The repertoire was sequenced with immunoSEQ multiplex PCR; TCRdb's copy has only in-frame clones and lacks some. Of approximately 88,000 clones listed, 85% to 95% are singletons. Sequenced material: peripheral blood, taken in the first trimester of pregnancy. Receptors were obtained from a female donor with multiple sclerosis, enrolled in a pregnancy study.

The chain couples TRBV23-1 to TRBJ2-7; 8 bases map to TRBD2. TRBV23-1 carries the ORF label, with uncertain function. The CDR3 extends over 15 amino acids. V lost 0 bases, J lost 3 bases, and 4 bases stayed unmatched. The CDR3 loop reads CASSQSDGGGYEQYF. The CDR3 DNA reads TGCGCCAGCAGTCAATCTGACGGGGGGGGCTACGAGCAGTACTTC.

V is TRBV23-1 and J is TRBJ2-7; 9 bases are shared with TRBD1. TRBV23-1 is marked as an open reading frame, function uncertain. The trim removed 6 bases at V and 3 bases at J, leaving 3 bases unmatched. This CDR3 region has 13 residues. The CDR3 nucleotides are TGCGCCAGCAGCCTGACAGGGGGCTACGAGCAGTACTTC. Translating it yields CASSLTGGYEQYF.

This chain links TRBV18 with TRBJ2-5; D not certain. CDR1 is KGHSH and CDR2 is LQKENI in the germline V gene. This CDR3 is 15 amino acids long. The V end was cut by 3 bases, the J end by 4 bases, with 15 bases between. CDR3 in amino acids: CASSPLATYRETQYF. CDR3 nucleotide sequence: TGTGCCAGCTCACCCCTTGCGACCTACAGAGAGACCCAGTACTTC.

The chain uses TRBV4-1 and TRBJ1-2, with 9 bases identical to TRBD1. The germline CDR1 and CDR2 sequences are MGHRA and YSYEKL. Unmatched junction bases numbered 5, after V lost 0 bases and J lost 6 bases. The CDR3 extends over 15 amino acids. The DNA of the CDR3 is TGCGCCAGCAGCCAAGACCCAACAGGGGGCGATGGCTACACCTTC. Translating gives CASSQDPTGGDGYTF.

CDR3 in DNA: TGCAGCGTGGAGGGACAGGAGATTGGAAAACTGTTTTTT. As protein: CSVEGQEIGKLFF. V is TRBV29-1 and J is TRBJ1-4, with TRBD1 matching 8 bases. The germline CDR1 and CDR2 sequences are SQVTM and ANQGSEA. The CDR3 length is 13 residues. V was clipped by 6 bases and J by 10 bases; unmatched bases: 10.

The V gene is TRBV29-1, the J gene TRBJ1-2, with 7 bases fitting TRBD1. Looked up from germline, CDR1 is SQVTM and CDR2 is ANQGSEA. CDR3 size: 13 residues. The junction had 7 bases not matched to a gene; V was cut back by 7 bases and J by 2 bases. CDR3 region: CSGVVQGNYGYTF. DNA of the CDR3: TGCAGCGGGGTTGTACAGGGGAACTATGGCTACACCTTC.

This chain links TRBV5-6 with TRBJ1-2, with 7 bases fitting TRBD1. Trimming took 4 bases from V and 3 from J; bases not matched to a gene: 6. CDR3 length equals 14 residues. Per the germline V gene, CDR1 is SGHDT and CDR2 is YYEEEE. The DNA of the CDR3 is TGTGCCAGCAGCCCCGGGACAGATGACTATGGCTACACCTTC. This sequence encodes CASSPGTDDYGYTF.

The rearrangement uses TRBV11-3 and TRBJ2-7; 10 bases map to TRBD2. V lost 3 bases and J lost 5; bases outside the gene matches: 16. Germline-derived CDR1 and CDR2 are SGHNT and YENEEA. This CDR3 spans 18 amino acids. The CDR3 DNA reads as TGTGCCAGCAGCTTTACGTCAGCGGGGGGGCCCCTTTACCACGAGCAGTACTTC. Amino acid sequence: CASSFTSAGGPLYHEQYF.

Only one count was recorded for this clone. The chain joins TRBV21-1 to TRBJ1-2; the table's D call, TRBD1, has no DNA check behind it. TRBV21-1 is shown as a pseudogene. This CDR3 comprises 15 residues. The CDR3 DNA reads TGTGCCAGCAGCAACACAGCGACAGGGCGCTATGGCTACACCTTC. The encoded protein is CASSNTATGRYGYTF.

The chain combines TRBV6-1 with TRBJ1-1, with 8 positions matching TRBD1. V shed 6 bases and J 1 base; nucleotides not matched to a gene: 7. This CDR3 is 15 amino acids long. The V gene's germline CDR1 is MNHNS and CDR2 SASEGT. DNA of the CDR3: TGTGCCAGCAGCGCGGACAGGGCGAGGAACACTGAAGCTTTCTTT. It translates to CASSADRARNTEAFF.

The V call is TRBV10-3, the J call TRBJ2-3, with TRBD2 matching over 16 bases. CDR1 ENHRY and CDR2 SYGVKD come from the germline V gene. The CDR3 has 21 amino acids. Germline trimming cut 2 bases from V and 3 bases from J; bases unmatched to any gene: 14. In DNA form, the CDR3 reads TGTGCCATCAGTGAGCCTCTACCGGGACTAGCGGGGGGGCATCCTACAGATACGCAGTATTTT. It codes for CAISEPLPGLAGGHPTDTQYF.

This chain joins TRBV6-5 and TRBJ2-5, with a possible D match to TRBD1 (6 bases). Germline assignment: CDR1 MNHEY and CDR2 SVGAGI. The CDR3 extends over 13 amino acids. The V and J ends lost 8 bases and 1 base respectively, with 11 bases between them. The CDR3 DNA sequence: TGTGCCAGCCGTGGACAGAGCCAAGAGACCCAGTACTTC. Residues: CASRGQSQETQYF.

This clone was observed once. The rearrangement uses TRBV9 and TRBJ2-5, with 7 bases that match TRBD1. The V segment lost 3 bases and the J segment 1 base; nucleotides outside the gene matches: 6. The length of the CDR3 is 15 residues. The germline V gene has CDR1 SGDLS and CDR2 YYNGEE. The CDR3 DNA reads as TGTGCCAGCAGCGCCTTCTCAGGGGGCCAAGAGACCCAGTACTTC. This sequence encodes CASSAFSGGQETQYF.

The V call is TRBV19, the J call TRBJ1-2; maybe TRBD1 (6 bases). Between the trimmed V and J ends, which lost 3 bases and 7 bases, there was a span of 21 bases. The CDR3 spans 16 residues. The germline gives CDR1 LNHDA, CDR2 SQIVND (reference sequence). The CDR3 reads CASSISVSRGNTGYTF. The CDR3 bases are TGTGCCAGTAGTATCTCCGTGAGCAGGGGTAACACTGGCTACACCTTC. Full variable domain (outside the CDR3, taken from reference TRBV19 and TRBJ1-2): DGGITQSPKYLFRKEGQNVTLSCEQNLNHDAMYWYRQDPGQGLRLIYYSQIVNDFQKGDIAEGYSVSREKKESFPLTVTSAQKNPTAFYLCASSISVSRGNTGYTFGSGTRLTVV.

The J gene is TRBJ2-7, the V gene TRBV7-9; D not certain. Germline values: CDR1 SEHNR, CDR2 FQNEAQ (reference sequence). With 1 base removed from V and 2 bases from J, the gap between germline ends came to 9 bases. The CDR3 has 14 residues. The CDR3 protein is CASSLDRSPYEQYF. CDR3 DNA sequence: TGTGCCAGCAGCTTAGACAGATCCCCCTACGAGCAGTACTTC.

This clone has only one observation. The chain has TRBV15 and TRBJ2-5; 8 bases agree with TRBD2. This CDR3 spans 15 amino acids. Germline loops: CDR1 LNHNV, CDR2 YYDKDF (reference sequence). The V gene end was trimmed by 5 bases and the J gene end by 7 bases; junction bases not matched to a gene: 12. DNA for the CDR3: TGTGCCACCAGCTCCAGGGGAGCGGGGGCGCGGACCCAGTACTTC. This sequence encodes CATSSRGAGARTQYF. Variable domain in full (rest from reference TRBV15 and TRBJ2-5): DAMVIQNPRYQVTQFGKPVTLSCSQTLNHNVMYWYQQKSSQAPKLLFHYYDKDFNNEADTPDNFQSRRPNTSFCFLDIRSPGLGDTAMYLCATSSRGAGARTQYFGPGTRLLVL.

J is TRBJ2-7 and V is TRBV5-8, with D possibly TRBD1 on 6 matching bases. The V end lost 4 bases, the J end lost 6 bases, and 14 bases lay between the germline ends. CDR3 length: 13 residues. CDR1 is SGHTS, CDR2 YDEGEE, per germline. The CDR3 loop is CASSDGQFFEQYF. In DNA form, the CDR3 reads TGTGCCAGCAGCGATGGACAGTTCTTCGAGCAGTACTTC.

The V gene is TRBV7-9, the J gene TRBJ1-2; 8 bases are shared with TRBD1. In germline, CDR1 is SEHNR, CDR2 FQNEAQ (reference sequence). The CDR3 totals 14 residues. V shed 4 bases and J 6 bases; nucleotides not matched to a gene: 7. CDR3 in DNA: TGTGCCAGCAGCTCCCTCCGGACAGGGAATGGCTACACCTTC. Its translation is CASSSLRTGNGYTF.

V is TRBV5-4 and J is TRBJ2-1; 10 bases match TRBD2. This CDR3 region has 14 residues. CDR1 SGHNT and CDR2 YYREEE come from the germline V gene (reference sequence). After removal of 4 bases from V and 10 bases from J, the junction contained 8 bases not matched to a gene. This CDR3 reads CASSAAGGPGEQFF. CDR3 coding DNA: TGTGCCAGCAGCGCAGCGGGGGGGCCAGGGGAGCAGTTCTTC.

This clone has a single count. This chain joins TRBV5-1 and TRBJ1-4; D possibly corresponds to TRBD1 (5 bases). The CDR3 sequence is 17 residues long. The germline V and J ends were trimmed by 0 bases and 0 bases, with 12 bases remaining between them. From germline, CDR1 is SGHRS and CDR2 YFSETQ. Here the CDR3 DNA reads TGCGCCAGCAGCTTGGCCGGGGGTAGGGCAACTAATGAAAAACTGTTTTTT. Its translation: CASSLAGGRATNEKLFF.

The rearrangement links TRBV2 to TRBJ1-2; D is ambiguous. CDR3 length equals 13 residues. The germline V gene encodes CDR1 SNHLY and CDR2 FYNNEI. V was trimmed by 8 bases and J by 4 bases, leaving 14 bases between them. CDR3 coding DNA: TGTGCCAGCGTTGGGCCAGCCTCCTATGGCTACACCTTC. Residues: CASVGPASYGYTF. The whole variable domain, filled in from reference TRBV2 and TRBJ1-2, reads EPEVTQTPSHQVTQMGQEVILRCVPISNHLYFYWYRQILGQKVEFLVSFYNNEISEKSEIFDDQFSVERPDGSNFTLKIRSTKLEDSAMYFCASVGPASYGYTFGSGTRLTVV.

The chain recombines TRBV30 with TRBJ2-7; the match to TRBD1 covers 9 bases. Germline V gene lookup returns CDR1 GTSNPN and CDR2 SVGIG (reference sequence). The CDR3 spans 16 residues. J lost 5 bases, V lost 0 bases, and 11 bases had no gene match. The CDR3 DNA is TGTGCCTGGAGTGTACTTGAGGACAGGGGTTGGGACGAGCAGTACTTC. Residues: CAWSVLEDRGWDEQYF.

The V call is TRBV12-5, the J call TRBJ2-7; 10 positions match TRBD2. V lost 7 bases to trimming and J lost 4 bases; unmatched junction nucleotides: 10. The CDR3 spans 15 residues. Germline V gene data show CDR1 as LGHNT and CDR2 as FRNRAP. The CDR3 region is CASAPLAGGQYEQYF. The CDR3 coding sequence is TGTGCTAGTGCCCCCTTAGCGGGGGGCCAGTACGAGCAGTACTTC.

V usage is TRBV5-1 and J usage is TRBJ2-1; TRBD1 might be the D (6 bases). Trimming stripped 2 bases from V and 5 bases from J, with 11 bases between. The CDR3 consists of 14 residues. Germline-derived CDR1 and CDR2 are SGHRS and YFSETQ. CDR3 nucleotide sequence: TGCGCCAGCAGCTTTTATCCAGGGGACAATGAGCAGTTCTTC. Protein product: CASSFYPGDNEQFF. Filled out from reference TRBV5-1 and TRBJ2-1, the complete variable domain reads KAGVTQTPRYLIKTRGQQVTLSCSPISGHRSVSWYQQTPGQGLQFLFEYFSETQRNKGNFPGRFSGRQFSNSRSEMNVSTLELGDSALYLCASSFYPGDNEQFFGPGTRLTVL.

There are many counts of this clone. This chain links TRBV4-2 with TRBJ2-3, with 14 bases fitting TRBD2. This CDR3 is built from 18 residues. The V segment lost 1 base and the J segment 0 bases; nucleotides outside the gene matches: 3. Germline CDR1 and CDR2: LGHNA and YNFKEQ. CDR3 DNA sequence: TGTGCCAGCAGCCAAGGACTAGCGGGGGGGCCTAGCACAGATACGCAGTATTTT. Translation gives CASSQGLAGGPSTDTQYF.

The chain recombines TRBV6-1 with TRBJ1-2; 7 positions agree with TRBD1. The V gene's germline CDR1 is MNHNS and CDR2 SASEGT. The CDR3 contains 15 residues. V was pared by 1 base and J by 4 bases, with 6 bases of the junction left unmatched. CDR3 nucleotides: TGTGCCAGCAGTGAAGACTGGACAGGCGGCTATGGCTACACCTTC. Translation gives CASSEDWTGGYGYTF.

The gene calls are TRBV7-6 and TRBJ2-5; 8 positions agree with TRBD1. The V and J ends lost 0 bases and 1 base, in that order; junction bases with no gene match: 1. Per germline, CDR1 SGHVS and CDR2 FNYEAQ. This CDR3 comprises 15 residues. Written as DNA, the CDR3 is TGTGCCAGCAGCTTAGCCGGACAGGGCCAAGAGACCCAGTACTTC. It translates to CASSLAGQGQETQYF. Combining the CDR3 with reference TRBV7-6 and TRBJ2-5 gives the whole variable domain GAGVSQSPRYKVTKRGQDVALRCDPISGHVSLYWYRQALGQGPEFLTYFNYEAQQDKSGLPNDRFSAERPEGSISTLTIQRTEQRDSAMYRCASSLAGQGQETQYFGPGTRLLVL.

V gene TRBV5-1 combines with J gene TRBJ1-1; TRBD1 agrees at 8 bases. CDR3 size: 14 residues. Germline trimming cut 1 base from V and 11 bases from J; bases unmatched to any gene: 10. In germline, CDR1 is SGHRS, CDR2 YFSETQ. CDR3 bases: TGCGCCAGCAGCTTGCAGGGGGCCGGGGTGGGGGCTTTCTTT. Translation: CASSLQGAGVGAFF.

V usage is TRBV13 and J usage is TRBJ1-2; no definite D call. Germline V lookup: CDR1 PRHDT, CDR2 FYEKMQ (reference sequence). The length of the CDR3 is 14 residues. V shed 0 bases and J shed 2 bases, with 7 bases lying between them. The CDR3 spells CASSLGAVNYGYTF. In DNA form, the CDR3 reads TGTGCCAGCAGCTTAGGGGCAGTGAACTATGGCTACACCTTC.

Regarding this clone: Other DNA sequences in this sample translate to the same CDR3. The chain's CDR3 is CASSLGTDYEQYF. The CDR3 DNA reads TGTGCCAGCAGTTTGGGGACAGACTACGAGCAGTACTTC. The chain is built from TRBV27 and TRBJ2-7; 7 nucleotides line up with TRBD1. The CDR3 has 13 amino acids. V dropped 3 bases and J dropped 3; count of bases not matched to a gene: 2. The V gene's germline CDR1 is MNHEY and CDR2 SMNVEV (reference sequence).

This chain uses TRBV29-1 with TRBJ1-2, with 7 bases lining up with TRBD1. Per the germline V gene, CDR1 is SQVTM and CDR2 is ANQGSEA. V lost 4 bases and J lost 4; bases outside the gene matches: 6. The CDR3 is 13 residues long. CDR3 amino acids: CSVALNRGYGYTF. DNA of the CDR3: TGCAGCGTTGCCCTAAACAGGGGCTATGGCTACACCTTC.

The chain has TRBV27 and TRBJ1-1, with TRBD1 as a possible D gene (5 bases). Trimming stripped 3 bases from V and 3 bases from J, with 8 bases between. The CDR3 length is 13 residues. CDR1 is MNHEY, CDR2 SMNVEV, per germline (reference sequence). The CDR3 DNA reads TGTGCCAGCAGTTTCGGCAGGGACACTGAAGCTTTCTTT. This translates into CASSFGRDTEAFF.